This TCR beta chain was recorded in a study of PD-1 blockade in classical Hodgkin lymphoma. For the study at large: Nivolumab was administered to patients intravenously at 3 mg/kg every 2 weeks.

Clones were read by immunoSEQ multiplex PCR, and TCRdb kept only the in-frame ones, dropping some. Here the sample spans around 50,000 clones, about 75% being singletons. General study findings and limits: After ASCT, patients who started nivolumab under 1 year later were excluded. The baseline diversity of complete responders showed similarity to that of newly diagnosed patients. The study found that TCR diversity rose significantly by C4D1 in CD4+ but not CD8+ cells.

Sample time point: cycle 4 day 1 (C4D1), after 5 to 7 weeks of nivolumab. Every single patient, without exception, relapsed after autologous stem cell transplantation, and brentuximab vedotin exposure varied. Germline CDR1 MNHEY, CDR2 SVGAGI. V was trimmed by 7 bases and J by 7 bases, leaving 8 bases between them. The CDR3 spans 11 residues. A note on this clone: Its target is not known.

The chain is built from TRBV6-5 and TRBJ2-1; the D gene is possibly TRBD1 (5 bases). Material: peripheral blood mononuclear cells (PBMCs), obtained before the fourth cycle of nivolumab. The receptor's source is a human donor with classical Hodgkin lymphoma. The CDR3 spells CASTRGNEQFF. In DNA, the CDR3 is TGTGCCAGCACTAGGGGAAATGAGCAGTTCTTC.